This T cell receptor beta chain was identified in a study of blood T cell repertoires in COVID-19. At the level of the study: Samples taken during acute and convalescent COVID-19 were collected in the United States, Italy and Spain. T cells, B-cell-depleted T cells, or PBMCs supplied cDNA or gDNA.

Seattle enrolled patients during active infection and tracked them longitudinally. The CDR3 loop spans 15 amino acids. Per the germline V gene, CDR1 is SNHLY and CDR2 is FYNNEI. J was trimmed by 5 bases and V by 8 bases; bases with no gene match: 7. How the authors handled the data: Amplifying reference gene primers gave estimates of nucleated cell counts. Libraries were prepared by immunoSEQ multiplex PCR; TCRdb keeps only in-frame clonotypes and omits some of them. V and J calls and clone size are copied from that table; D and trimming were computed from the DNA. The sample shows some 320,000 clones, about nine tenths of them seen only once.

The rearrangement links TRBV2 to TRBJ1-5; 12 nucleotides line up with TRBD1. The receptor was derived from a woman under 40 with COVID-19, enrolled during active disease. Sequenced material: peripheral blood. The CDR3 region is CASDRDRGRDQPQHF. CDR3 DNA sequence: TGTGCCAGCGACCGGGACAGGGGGCGGGATCAGCCCCAGCATTTT.